This T cell receptor beta chain was found in a study of blood T cell repertoires in COVID-19. About the research overall: Samples came from the United States, Italy and Spain, spanning acute and convalescent COVID-19. PBMCs, B-cell-depleted T cells, or T cells provided the cDNA or gDNA that made up the material.

A few counts support this clone. Everyone who took part was 18 to 89 years old, and they came from about two dozen US areas. Two negative PCRs, clearance, or symptom resolution had been documented for recovered Cohort 3 donors. Assay used: immunoSEQ multiplex PCR; TCRdb lists only in-frame clones, some missing. Of a few hundred thousand clones in the sample, 70% to 90% were seen once. The TCR sequence derives from a man aged 25-40 years who had recovered from COVID-19. Material: PBMCs or T cells enriched from blood (not recorded which).

CDR3 sequence: CASSPLTGTSKVIYGYTF. For the CDR3, the DNA is TGTGCCAGCAGCCCCTTGACGGGAACCAGCAAGGTTATCTATGGCTACACCTTC. This rearrangement joins TRBV7-9 to TRBJ1-2; no definite D call. The CDR3 loop spans 18 amino acids. The germline V gene encodes CDR1 SEHNR and CDR2 FQNEAQ (reference sequence). V lost 5 bases to trimming and J lost 4 bases, with 26 bases between them.